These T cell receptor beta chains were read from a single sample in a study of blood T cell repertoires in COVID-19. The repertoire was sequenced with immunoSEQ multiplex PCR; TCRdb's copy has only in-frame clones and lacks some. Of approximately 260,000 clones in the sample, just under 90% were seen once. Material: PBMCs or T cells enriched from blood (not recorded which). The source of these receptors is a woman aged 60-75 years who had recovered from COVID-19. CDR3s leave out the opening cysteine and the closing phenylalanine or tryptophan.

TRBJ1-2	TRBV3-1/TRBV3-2	ASSQGPRNGYT
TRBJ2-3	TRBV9	ASSVGTSGSQDTQY
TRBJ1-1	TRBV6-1	ASSELTGNTEAF
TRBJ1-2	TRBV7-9	ASSLGTGRNGYT
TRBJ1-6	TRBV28	ASSFKARGASPLH
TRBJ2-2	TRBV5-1	ASSPGPTGELF
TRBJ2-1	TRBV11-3	ASSLVWGPENEQF
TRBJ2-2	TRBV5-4	ASSFALGSNTGELF
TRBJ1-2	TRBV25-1	ASPGGLGYGYT
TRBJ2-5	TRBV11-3	ASSGGQETQY
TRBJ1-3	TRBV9	ASSVGTGQGSRNTIY
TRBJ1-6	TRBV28	ASTLTGDNSPLH
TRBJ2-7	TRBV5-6	ASSLPPGTSGGAEEQY
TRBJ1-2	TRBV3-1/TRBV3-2	ASSQDGGRSNYGYT
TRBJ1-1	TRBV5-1	ASSVRTGEAF
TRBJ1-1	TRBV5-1	ASSLGSGENTEAF
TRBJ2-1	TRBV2	ASSEVNRSYNEQF
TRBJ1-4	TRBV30	AWSVGGSNEKLF
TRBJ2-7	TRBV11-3	ASSLQYSEQGSYEQY
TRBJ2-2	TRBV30	AWSRGAYTGELF
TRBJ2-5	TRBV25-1	ASSELQKETQY
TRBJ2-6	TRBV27	ASSPLGTASGANVLT
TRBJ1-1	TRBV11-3	ASSPPLSRAF
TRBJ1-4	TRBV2	ASSLQGGNEKLF
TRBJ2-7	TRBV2	ASSLDRGEYEQY
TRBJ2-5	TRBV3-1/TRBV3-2	ASSAGETQY
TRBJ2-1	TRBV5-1	ASSRTATPYNEQF
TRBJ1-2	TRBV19	ASTYGGFYGYT
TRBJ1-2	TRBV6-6	ASSPQINYGYT
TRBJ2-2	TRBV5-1	ASSARGLAAHGPGELF
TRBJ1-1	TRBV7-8	ASSLGGRGRTEAF
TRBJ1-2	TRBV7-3	ASSPGTGGGGYT
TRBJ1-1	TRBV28	ASGAGSYTEAF
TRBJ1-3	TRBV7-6	ASSLASFSGNTIY
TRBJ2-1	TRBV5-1	ASSLHRESYNEQF
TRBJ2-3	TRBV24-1	ATGGLAGTGGTDTQY
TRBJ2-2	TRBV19	ASSIGTGFFSGELF
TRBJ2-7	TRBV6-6	ASSLPTIYEQY
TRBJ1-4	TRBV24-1	AAGQVGEKLF
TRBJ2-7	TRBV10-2	ASSEVKGTSGEQY
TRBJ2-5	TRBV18	ASSPSVQETQY
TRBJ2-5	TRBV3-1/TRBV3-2	ASSQRLGEETQY
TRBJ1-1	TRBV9	ASSVDLENTEAF
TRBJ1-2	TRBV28	ASSYRDRALGYT
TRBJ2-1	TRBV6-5	ASWIPSAGNNEQF
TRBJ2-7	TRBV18	ASSPREGRSEQY